This TCR beta chain was retrieved from a study of T cells in Graves' hyperthyroidism and ophthalmopathy (dated by TCRdb to the late 2010s). Regarding the complete study: Peripheral blood was collected at initial diagnosis, before any treatment. An independent validation cohort of under 20 hyperthyroidism patients and over 15 patients who later progressed to ophthalmopathy tested prospective prediction of ophthalmopathy. For training and testing, the 110 or so patients in the discovery cohort were randomly divided in a 7:3 ratio. In about 6 Graves' hyperthyroidism patients, the study also compared T-cell repertoires from thyroid tissue with T-cell repertoires from blood. After blood sampling, hyperthyroidism patients were treated with methimazole at a starting dose of 30 mg daily, and ophthalmopathy patients were treated with high-dose intravenous methylprednisolone. According to the paper, TCR Vbeta CDR3 sequencing was carried out on approximately 140 peripheral blood samples, which came from over 40 ophthalmopathy, approximately 72 hyperthyroidism and approximately 17 progressor patients. TCR V-J signatures able to tell the groups apart were searched for in a discovery cohort of around 95 patients, of whom around 42 had Graves' ophthalmopathy and about 55 had stable Graves' hyperthyroidism.

TCR beta CDR3 regions were amplified from RNA transcripts. The first round of RT-PCR for the TCR CDR3 was performed with the HTBI primer set and the Qiagen OneStep RT-PCR kit. A second multiplex PCR round built the libraries, followed by size selection and purification. The libraries were sequenced on an Illumina HiSeq2000 using paired-end 100 bp reads. Regarding the original processing steps: Raw data were processed with SOAPnuke, discarding reads with adapters, uncalled bases, mean Phred below 15, or no exact constant-primer or identifier match. High-quality paired reads were merged using COPE v1.2.5, and each unique nucleotide sequence was defined as a clonotype. Clonotypes were aligned to IMGT TRBV, TRBD and TRBJ reference segments using MiTCR v1.1. The analysis included only V-J combinations with a frequency above 0.0001, which together covered 98% to 99.2% of the repertoires. The TCS score was defined as F50 (clonal expansion) divided by E x V (chaos), with BLOSUM62-based TCRdist calculated between CDR3 peptides within each V-J. Welch's t-statistics and random forest reduced 500 to 550 V-J features to roughly 13, which were used in a naive Bayes classifier (R e1071). TCRdb trimmed the raw reads at Q25, called clones with MiXCR and kept productive beta chains. Identical CDR3 protein sequences are pooled into one entry, listed with their most common genes and DNA. For this entry, the V and J calls and clone size follow TCRdb and not the study's own pipeline. This sample holds more than 150,000 distinct CDR3 sequences; more than 15% were observed only once. The ten most abundant clones make up roughly 32% of the sample.

Details on this clonotype: Its antigen is not yet known. Nothing much larger sits one base from this clone, and base qualities are not available.

Stable Graves' hyperthyroidism was defined as no progression to ophthalmopathy during 18 months of follow-up. The hyperthyroidism patients were between 18 and 65 years old and newly diagnosed, with a disease duration of less than 2 months. Patients with uncontrolled infections, other autoimmune diseases, pregnancy or lactation were excluded. Diagnoses relied on clinical symptoms, serum thyroxine and TRAb, thyroid ultrasound and orbital computed tomography. Ficoll-Paque density gradient centrifugation was used to isolate PBMCs from approximately 11 ml of fresh peripheral blood. Trizol reagent was used to extract total RNA, and RNA quality was then checked on an Agilent 2100 Bioanalyzer. General conclusions and limits of the study: Most expanded thyroid clonotypes (frequency above 0.001) were also detected in blood, a finding suggesting that blood repertoires may reflect thyroid immune responses. A model built on a 13 V-J signature distinguished ophthalmopathy from stable hyperthyroidism, reaching 85% to 90% sensitivity and 81.08% specificity in cross-validation and 80%/75% in testing. Sample size was not statistically predetermined, and investigators were not blinded to group allocation. In validation, progression to ophthalmopathy was predicted by the model with 70% to 71% sensitivity and 72% to 80% specificity, a median of about 6.8 months before onset.

Based on the germline V gene, the CDR1 and CDR2 sequences are MNHNS and SASEGT. From the cysteine through the phenylalanine, the CDR3 covers 15 amino acids. Only the CDR3 portion is preserved as DNA: 45 bases, with reading frame beginning at the first base. Trimming removed 0 bases from V and 1 base from J, leaving 10 bases between the germline ends. The receptor's source is a woman aged 50 to 65 with Graves' hyperthyroidism. The sample comprised blood. The chain employs TRBV6-1 and TRBJ2-7, with TRBD1 perhaps the D gene, on 5 matching bases. The sequenced DNA: TGTGCCAGCAGTGAAGCGCAGGGTTCTTCCTACGAGCAGTACTTC. It encodes CASSEAQGSSYEQYF.